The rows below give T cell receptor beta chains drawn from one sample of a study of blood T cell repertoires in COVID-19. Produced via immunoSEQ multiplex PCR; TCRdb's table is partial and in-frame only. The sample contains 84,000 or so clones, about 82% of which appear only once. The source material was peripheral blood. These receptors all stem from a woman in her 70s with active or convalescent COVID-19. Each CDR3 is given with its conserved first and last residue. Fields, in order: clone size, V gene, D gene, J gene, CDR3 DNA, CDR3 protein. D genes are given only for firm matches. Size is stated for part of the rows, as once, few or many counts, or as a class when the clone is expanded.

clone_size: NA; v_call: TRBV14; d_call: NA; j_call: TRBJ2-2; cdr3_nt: TGTGCCAGCAGCCAAGATTCTCAGCCTAGGCCCGGGGAGCTGTTTTTT; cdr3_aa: CASSQDSQPRPGELFF
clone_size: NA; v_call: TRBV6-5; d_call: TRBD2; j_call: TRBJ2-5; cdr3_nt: TGTGCCAGCAGGCGAGGACTAGTTTCAGAGACCCAGTACTTC; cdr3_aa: CASRRGLVSETQYF
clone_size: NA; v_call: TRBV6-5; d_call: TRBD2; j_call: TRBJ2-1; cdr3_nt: TGTGCCAGCAGGAGGAGGGAGGGACGAGTATATGAGCAGTTCTTC; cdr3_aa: CASRRREGRVYEQFF
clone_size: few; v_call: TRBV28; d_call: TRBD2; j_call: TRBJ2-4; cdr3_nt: TGTGCCAGCAGTCACCGGGGGGGAGGAAACATTCAGTACTTC; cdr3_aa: CASSHRGGGNIQYF
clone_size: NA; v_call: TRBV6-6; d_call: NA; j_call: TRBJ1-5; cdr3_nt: TGTGCCAGCAGTTACATGGTGACTATTGGTAATCAGCCCCAGCATTTT; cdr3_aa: CASSYMVTIGNQPQHF
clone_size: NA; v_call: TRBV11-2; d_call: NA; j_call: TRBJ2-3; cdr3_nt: TGTGCCAGCAGCTTTATCGGGGAAGGTACGCAGTATTTT; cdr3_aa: CASSFIGEGTQYF
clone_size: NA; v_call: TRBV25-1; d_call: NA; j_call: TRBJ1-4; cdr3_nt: TGTGCCAGCAGTGACCCCGGGAGCGGAGAAAAACTGTTTTTT; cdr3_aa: CASSDPGSGEKLFF
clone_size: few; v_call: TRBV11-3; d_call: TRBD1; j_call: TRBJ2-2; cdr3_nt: TGTGCCAGCAGTCATACAGGGGCCGGGGAGCTGTTTTTT; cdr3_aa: CASSHTGAGELFF
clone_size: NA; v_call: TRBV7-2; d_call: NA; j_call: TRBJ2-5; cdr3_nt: TGTGCCAGCAGCTTAGGGACGGGGTTCGAGGAGACCCAGTACTTC; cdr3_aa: CASSLGTGFEETQYF
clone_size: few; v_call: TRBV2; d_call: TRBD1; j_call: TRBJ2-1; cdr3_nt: TGTGCCAGCAGTGTTACGGACAGGGCGGGTAATGAGCAGTTCTTC; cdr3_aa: CASSVTDRAGNEQFF
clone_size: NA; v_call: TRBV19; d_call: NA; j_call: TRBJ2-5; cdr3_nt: TGTGCCAGTAGTGACAGATTCCAAGAGACCCAGTACTTC; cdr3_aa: CASSDRFQETQYF
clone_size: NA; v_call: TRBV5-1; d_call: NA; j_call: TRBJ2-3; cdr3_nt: TGCGCCAGCAGCTTGGGTTCAACTGCTTACACAGATACGCAGTATTTT; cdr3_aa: CASSLGSTAYTDTQYF
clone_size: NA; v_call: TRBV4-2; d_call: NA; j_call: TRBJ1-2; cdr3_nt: TGTGCCAGCAGCCACGAGGTGAACTATGGCTACACCTTC; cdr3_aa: CASSHEVNYGYTF
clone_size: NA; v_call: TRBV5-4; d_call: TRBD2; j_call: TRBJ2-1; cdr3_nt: TGTGCCAGCAGCTTGGCCGGGGGGGGCAGCTACAATGAGCAGTTCTTC; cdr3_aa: CASSLAGGGSYNEQFF
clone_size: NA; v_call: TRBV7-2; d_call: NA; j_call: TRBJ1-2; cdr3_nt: TGTGCCAGCAGCTTAGTTGGGGAGGGGATAGCTAACTATGGCTACACCTTC; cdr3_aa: CASSLVGEGIANYGYTF
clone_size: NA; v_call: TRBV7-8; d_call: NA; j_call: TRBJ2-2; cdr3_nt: TGTGCCAGCAGCCAGAAGTCAGTCCCTAACACCGGGGAGCTGTTTTTT; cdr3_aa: CASSQKSVPNTGELFF
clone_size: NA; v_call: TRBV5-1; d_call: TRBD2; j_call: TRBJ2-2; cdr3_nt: TGCGCCAGCAGCTTGGAAGCGGGGGGCGGCACCGGGGAGCTGTTTTTT; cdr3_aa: CASSLEAGGGTGELFF
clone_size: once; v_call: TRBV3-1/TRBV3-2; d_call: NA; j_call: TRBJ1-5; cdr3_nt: TGTGCCAGCAGCCAAGGACAGGCTCAGCCCCAGCATTTT; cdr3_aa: CASSQGQAQPQHF
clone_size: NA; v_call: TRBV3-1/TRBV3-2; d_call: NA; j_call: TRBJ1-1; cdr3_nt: TGTGCCAGCAGCCCAGACCCGACATCCCGATATGCTGAAGCTTTCTTT; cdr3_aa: CASSPDPTSRYAEAFF
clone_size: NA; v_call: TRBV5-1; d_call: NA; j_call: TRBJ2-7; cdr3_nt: TGCGCCAGCAGCTACGGCGGGTCCGAGCAGTACTTC; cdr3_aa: CASSYGGSEQYF
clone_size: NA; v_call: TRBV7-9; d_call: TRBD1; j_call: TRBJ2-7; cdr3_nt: TGTGCCAGCAGCCCGAGGGGTACAGGGGGCTACGAGCAGTACTTC; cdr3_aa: CASSPRGTGGYEQYF
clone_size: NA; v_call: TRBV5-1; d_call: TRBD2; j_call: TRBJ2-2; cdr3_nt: TGCGCCAGCAGCTCTCTAGCGGGGAACACCGGGGAGCTGTTTTTT; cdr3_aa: CASSSLAGNTGELFF
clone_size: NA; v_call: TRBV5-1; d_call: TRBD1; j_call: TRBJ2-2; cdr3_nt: TGCGCCAGCAGCGCCGGGACAGGGGTACGGTTTTTT; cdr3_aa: CASSAGTGVRFF
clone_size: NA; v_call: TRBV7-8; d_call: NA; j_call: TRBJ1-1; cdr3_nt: TGTGCCAGCAGCTTTCGGGGATTGGACACTGAAGCTTTCTTT; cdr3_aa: CASSFRGLDTEAFF
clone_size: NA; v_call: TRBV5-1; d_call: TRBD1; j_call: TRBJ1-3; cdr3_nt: TGCGCCAGCAGCTTGGGGGGACAGTCGACTGGAAACACCATATATTTT; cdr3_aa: CASSLGGQSTGNTIYF
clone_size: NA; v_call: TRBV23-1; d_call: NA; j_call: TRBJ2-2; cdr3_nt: TGCGCCAGCAGTCAATCAAGCAGGGTGGAGCTGTTTTTT; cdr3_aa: CASSQSSRVELFF
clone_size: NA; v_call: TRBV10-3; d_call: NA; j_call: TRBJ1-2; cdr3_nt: TGTGCCATCAGGACAGGTGCATATGGCTACACCTTC; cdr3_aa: CAIRTGAYGYTF
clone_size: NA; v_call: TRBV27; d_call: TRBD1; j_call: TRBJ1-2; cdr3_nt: TGTGCCAGCAGTCGGCTGATGGACAGGGTAAATGGCTACACCTTC; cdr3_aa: CASSRLMDRVNGYTF
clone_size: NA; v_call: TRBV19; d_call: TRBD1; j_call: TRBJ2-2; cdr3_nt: TGTGCCAGTAGTATGGACAGGGTCGGGGCCGGGGAGCTGTTTTTT; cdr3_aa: CASSMDRVGAGELFF
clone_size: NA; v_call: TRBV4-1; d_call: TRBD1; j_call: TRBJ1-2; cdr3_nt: TGCGCCAGCAGCCAACCGGGACAGATTAACTATGGCTACACCTTC; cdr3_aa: CASSQPGQINYGYTF
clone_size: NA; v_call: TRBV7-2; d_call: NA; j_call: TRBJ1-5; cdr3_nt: TGTGCCAGCAGCTTAGTTGCGGCCGGGAACAATCAGCCCCAGCATTTT; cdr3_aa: CASSLVAAGNNQPQHF
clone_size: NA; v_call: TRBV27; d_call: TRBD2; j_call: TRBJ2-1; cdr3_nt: TGTGCCAGCAGTTACCCCACTTCCGGGGGGTTGAATGAGCAGTTCTTC; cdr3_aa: CASSYPTSGGLNEQFF
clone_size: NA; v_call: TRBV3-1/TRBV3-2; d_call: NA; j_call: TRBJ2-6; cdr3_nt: TGTGCCAGCAGCCAAGAAATGTCGGGTTTCGACAGTTGGGACTCTGGGGCCAACGTCCTGACTTTC; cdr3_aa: CASSQEMSGFDSWDSGANVLTF
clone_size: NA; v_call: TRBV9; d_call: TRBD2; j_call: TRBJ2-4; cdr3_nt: TGTGCCAGCAGCGTAGACCCCCTAGCGGGGGCTGTAGCCAAAAACATTCAGTACTTC; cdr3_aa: CASSVDPLAGAVAKNIQYF
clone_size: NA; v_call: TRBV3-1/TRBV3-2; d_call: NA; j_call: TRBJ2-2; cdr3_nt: TGTGCCAGCAGCCAAGGTTTAAGCTTTCCCGGGGAGCTGTTTTTT; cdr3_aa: CASSQGLSFPGELFF
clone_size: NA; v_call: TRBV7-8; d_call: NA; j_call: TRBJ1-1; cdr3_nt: TGTGCCAGCAGCCCTGGACGGGGTAACACTGAAGCTTTCTTT; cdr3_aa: CASSPGRGNTEAFF
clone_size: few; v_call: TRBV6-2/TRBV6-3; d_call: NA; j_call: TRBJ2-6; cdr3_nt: TGTGCCAGCAGTTACTGGGGGGCTGGGGCCAACGTCCTGACTTTC; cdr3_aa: CASSYWGAGANVLTF
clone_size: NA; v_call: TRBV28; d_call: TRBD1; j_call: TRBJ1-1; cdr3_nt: TGTGCCAGCGGGTCGCAGGGGGCAAGGTTCACTGAAGCTTTCTTT; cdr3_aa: CASGSQGARFTEAFF
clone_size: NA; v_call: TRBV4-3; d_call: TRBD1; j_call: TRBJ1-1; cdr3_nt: TGCGCCAGCAGCCAAGATACAGGGGGCGGAAACACTGAAGCTTTCTTT; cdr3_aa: CASSQDTGGGNTEAFF
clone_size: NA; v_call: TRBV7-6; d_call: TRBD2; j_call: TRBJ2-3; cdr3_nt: TGTGCCAGCAGCTCCGGACTAGCGGGGGATCGGAGTACGCAGTATTTT; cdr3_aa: CASSSGLAGDRSTQYF
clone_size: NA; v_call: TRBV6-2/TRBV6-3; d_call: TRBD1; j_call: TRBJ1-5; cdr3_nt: TGTGCCAGCAGTTACTGGAGAGGCCAGGGGGCCCAGCCCCAGCATTTT; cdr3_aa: CASSYWRGQGAQPQHF
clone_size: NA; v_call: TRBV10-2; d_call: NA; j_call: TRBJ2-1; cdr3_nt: TGCGCCAGCAGTGAGTCCGGGACAGAGCAGTTCTTC; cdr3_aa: CASSESGTEQFF
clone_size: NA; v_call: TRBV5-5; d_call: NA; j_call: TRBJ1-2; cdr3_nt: TGTGCCAGCAGCTTAGTGGAGCGGGCAGGGAAGAACTATGGCTACACCTTC; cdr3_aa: CASSLVERAGKNYGYTF
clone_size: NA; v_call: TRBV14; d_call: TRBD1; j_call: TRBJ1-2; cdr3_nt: TGTGCCAGCAGCCCCAGGGGGCCGGGGGTCAATGGCTACACCTTC; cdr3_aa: CASSPRGPGVNGYTF
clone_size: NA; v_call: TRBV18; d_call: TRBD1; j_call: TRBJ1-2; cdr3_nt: TGTGCCAGCTCACCGACAGGGTTAGGATATGGCTACACCTTC; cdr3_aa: CASSPTGLGYGYTF
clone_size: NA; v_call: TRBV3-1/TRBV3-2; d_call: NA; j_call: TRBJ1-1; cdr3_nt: TGTGCCAGCAGCCATGATCCACAGGGTATCACTGAAGCTTTCTTT; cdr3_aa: CASSHDPQGITEAFF
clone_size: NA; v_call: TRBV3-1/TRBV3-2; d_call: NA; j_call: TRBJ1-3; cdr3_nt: TGTGCCAGCAGCCCAGGGGTATACGCTGGAAACACCATATATTTT; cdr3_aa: CASSPGVYAGNTIYF
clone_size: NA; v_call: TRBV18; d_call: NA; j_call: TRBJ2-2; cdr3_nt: TGTGCCAGCTCACCACCGAAACAGGAAGACACCGGGGAGCTGTTTTTT; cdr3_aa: CASSPPKQEDTGELFF
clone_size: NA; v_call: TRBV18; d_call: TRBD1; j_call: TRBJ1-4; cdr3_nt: TGTGCCAGCTCACCACCGCACAGGGGGCTGAGTAATGAAAAACTGTTTTTT; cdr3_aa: CASSPPHRGLSNEKLFF
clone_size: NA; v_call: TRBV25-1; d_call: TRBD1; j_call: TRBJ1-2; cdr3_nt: TGTGCCAGCAGCCGGGACAGCGGGCCCCTCTCGGCTGGCTACACCTTC; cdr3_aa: CASSRDSGPLSAGYTF
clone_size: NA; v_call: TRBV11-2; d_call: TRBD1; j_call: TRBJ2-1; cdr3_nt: TGTGCCAGCAGCTCAGCAGGGGGCTACAATGAGCAGTTCTTC; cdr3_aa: CASSSAGGYNEQFF
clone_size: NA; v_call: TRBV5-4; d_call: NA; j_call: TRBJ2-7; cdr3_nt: TGTGCCAGCAGCTTTGACGGGAGCTCCTACGAGCAGTACTTC; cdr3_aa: CASSFDGSSYEQYF
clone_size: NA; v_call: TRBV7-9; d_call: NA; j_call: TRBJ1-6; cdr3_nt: TGTGCCAGCAGCTTTGGGAGCTCCTATAATTCACCCCTCCACTTT; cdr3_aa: CASSFGSSYNSPLHF
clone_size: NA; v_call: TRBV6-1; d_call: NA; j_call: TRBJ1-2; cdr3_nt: TGTGCCAGCAGTGAAGGGGTGGTGGGGGCCTATGGCTACACCTTC; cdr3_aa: CASSEGVVGAYGYTF
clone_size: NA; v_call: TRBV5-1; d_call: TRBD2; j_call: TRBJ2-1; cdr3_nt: TGCGCCAGCAGCTCCGGGGGGGAGCAATACAATGAGCAGTTCTTC; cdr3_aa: CASSSGGEQYNEQFF